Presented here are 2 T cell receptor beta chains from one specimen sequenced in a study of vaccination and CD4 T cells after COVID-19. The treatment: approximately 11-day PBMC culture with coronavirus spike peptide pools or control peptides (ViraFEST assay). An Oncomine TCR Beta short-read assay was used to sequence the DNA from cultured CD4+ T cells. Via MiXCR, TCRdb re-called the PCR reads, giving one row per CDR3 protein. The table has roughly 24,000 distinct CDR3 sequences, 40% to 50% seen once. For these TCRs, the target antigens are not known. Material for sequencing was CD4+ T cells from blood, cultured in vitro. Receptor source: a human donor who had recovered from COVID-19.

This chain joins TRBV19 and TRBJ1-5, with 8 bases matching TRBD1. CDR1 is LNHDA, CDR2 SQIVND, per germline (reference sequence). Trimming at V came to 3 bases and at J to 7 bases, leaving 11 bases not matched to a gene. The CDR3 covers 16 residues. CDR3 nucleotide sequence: TGTGCCAGTAGTATCAGAAGATCAGGGGGCGGGCAGCCCCAGCATTTT. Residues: CASSIRRSGGGQPQHF.

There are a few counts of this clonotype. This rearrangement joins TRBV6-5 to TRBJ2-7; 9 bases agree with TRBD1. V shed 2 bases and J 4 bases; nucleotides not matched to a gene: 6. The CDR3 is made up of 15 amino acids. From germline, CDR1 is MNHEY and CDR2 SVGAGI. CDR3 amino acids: CASSYAGTGYYEQYF. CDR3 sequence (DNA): TGTGCCAGCAGTTACGCCGGGACAGGGTATTACGAGCAGTACTTC.